A single sample is the source of the 28 T cell receptor beta chains below, sequenced in a study of shared clonotypes between healthy human individuals. Sequenced by immunoSEQ multiplex PCR; TCRdb stores in-frame clones only, minus some. The sample records hundreds of thousands of clones, about 74% being singletons. Sequencing was performed on memory CD4+ T cells sorted from blood. Indicated subset: CD45RA-negative fraction. These receptors came from a woman aged 30 to 39 in good health.

J is TRBJ2-5 and V is TRBV28; a possible D gene is TRBD2 (5 bases). Trimming removed 2 bases from V and 8 bases from J, with 21 bases in between. Germline V gene lookup returns CDR1 MDHEN and CDR2 SYDVKM. The CDR3 spans 16 residues. The CDR3 here is CASSLPPGVQPETQYF. DNA for the CDR3: TGTGCCAGCAGTTTACCCCCCGGGGTACAGCCAGAAACCCAGTACTTC.

This clone was found once. The genes are TRBV19 and TRBJ2-7; D is unresolved. The V end was cut by 3 bases, the J end by 2 bases, with 5 bases between. CDR1 and CDR2 from the germline V gene are LNHDA and SQIVND (reference sequence). The CDR3 runs to 12 residues. The CDR3: CASSIDPYEQYF. The CDR3 DNA follows: TGTGCCAGTAGTATCGATCCCTACGAGCAGTACTTC.

This clone was counted once. This chain uses TRBV6-5 with TRBJ1-1; 9 positions match TRBD1. This CDR3 has 14 amino acids. After removal of 4 bases from V and 6 bases from J, the junction contained 6 bases not matched to a gene. Germline V gene lookup returns CDR1 MNHEY and CDR2 SVGAGI. In DNA, the CDR3 is TGTGCCAGCAGTTGGGACAGGGAATTTTCTGAAGCTTTCTTT. It codes for CASSWDREFSEAFF.

The CDR3 coding sequence is TGTGCCAGCAGCCACCGACAGGGTGACGGGGAGCTGTTTTTT. Protein product: CASSHRQGDGELFF. The rearrangement joins TRBV7-6 to TRBJ2-2, with 7 bases fitting TRBD1. V shed 5 bases, J shed 7 bases, and the junction held 7 bases outside the gene matches. This CDR3 has 14 amino acids. Per the germline V gene, CDR1 is SGHVS and CDR2 is FNYEAQ.

CDR3 protein: CASSPLGQGNNQPQHF. CDR3 in DNA: TGTGCCAGCAGCCCACTCGGACAGGGTAACAATCAGCCCCAGCATTTT. This chain connects TRBV7-9 to TRBJ1-5; 8 bases fit TRBD1. The CDR3 length is 16 residues. Germline lookup yields CDR1 SEHNR and CDR2 FQNEAQ (reference sequence). V shed 5 bases and J 3 bases; nucleotides not matched to a gene: 9.

In regard to this clone: A read error likely explains this, since a far larger clone differs by one base. This same CDR3 is encoded by further DNA sequences in the sample. The CDR3 DNA reads TGCGCTAGCAGCCAAGATTCCCAGAACTACGAGCAGTACTTC. Protein sequence: CASSQDSQNYEQYF. V gene TRBV4-1 combines with J gene TRBJ2-7; no reliable D call. CDR1 is MGHRA, CDR2 YSYEKL, per germline. This CDR3 comprises 14 residues.

The rearrangement uses TRBV19 and TRBJ2-1; D is possibly TRBD2 (6 bases). The ends were cut back, 5 bases at V and 3 bases at J, with 11 bases in the middle. The CDR3 has 14 residues. CDR1 is LNHDA, CDR2 SQIVND, per germline (reference sequence). CDR3 DNA sequence: TGTGCCAGTAGTCTCCGGGACTTCTACAATGAGCAGTTCTTC. It yields the protein CASSLRDFYNEQFF.

Only one count was recorded for this clone. The chain recombines TRBV6-5 with TRBJ2-3; no firm D call. This CDR3 comprises 11 residues. With 5 bases removed from V and 5 bases from J, the gap between germline ends came to 5 bases. Germline CDR1 and CDR2: MNHEY and SVGAGI. CDR3 region: CASSGRDTQYF. In DNA, the CDR3 is TGTGCCAGCAGTGGCAGAGATACGCAGTATTTT.

V and J are TRBV6-1 and TRBJ1-5; possibly TRBD1 for D (5 bases). V was shortened by 6 bases and J by 7 bases, with 19 bases between the two germline ends. The CDR3 consists of 15 residues. The V gene's germline CDR1 is MNHNS and CDR2 SASEGT. CDR3 DNA: TGTGCCAGCAGCAAGGCCGGGACGGGCACGCAGCCCCAGCATTTT. This sequence encodes CASSKAGTGTQPQHF.

The gene calls are TRBV6-6 and TRBJ1-5; 7 nucleotides agree with TRBD1. CDR1 and CDR2 (germline): MNHNY, SVGAGI (reference sequence). After removal of 0 bases from V and 5 bases from J, the junction contained 4 bases not matched to a gene. The CDR3 totals 15 residues. The CDR3 DNA sequence: TGTGCCAGCAGTTACTCGCGGGACAGCCATCAGCCCCAGCATTTT. This translates into CASSYSRDSHQPQHF.

This clone was found many times. This CDR3 reads CSARMETQYF. The CDR3 DNA reads TGCAGTGCTAGGATGGAGACCCAGTACTTC. The V and J genes are TRBV20-1 and TRBJ2-5; D gene uncertain. Deletions cut 3 bases from V and 5 bases from J, with 4 bases between. In germline, CDR1 is DFQATT, CDR2 SNEGSKA (reference sequence). The CDR3 is 10 residues long.

The rearrangement uses TRBV2 and TRBJ2-5; 8 bases match TRBD2. The CDR3 runs to 16 residues. Unmatched junction bases numbered 5, after V lost 0 bases and J lost 2 bases. Germline V gives CDR1 SNHLY, CDR2 FYNNEI. CDR3 in amino acids: CASSEAGLADQETQYF. CDR3 nucleotide sequence: TGTGCCAGCAGTGAAGCAGGACTAGCTGATCAAGAGACCCAGTACTTC. Complete variable domain (other parts from reference TRBV2 and TRBJ2-5): EPEVTQTPSHQVTQMGQEVILRCVPISNHLYFYWYRQILGQKVEFLVSFYNNEISEKSEIFDDQFSVERPDGSNFTLKIRSTKLEDSAMYFCASSEAGLADQETQYFGPGTRLLVL.

This clone is labeled medium-sized. The rearrangement uses TRBV15 and TRBJ1-3; D unclear. V lost 2 bases to trimming and J lost 4 bases, with 6 bases between them. Per germline, CDR1 LNHNV and CDR2 YYDKDF (reference sequence). This CDR3 spans 13 amino acids. The CDR3 here is CATSRTTGNTIYF. The DNA of the CDR3 is TGTGCCACCAGCAGAACCACCGGAAACACCATATATTTT. Full variable domain (remainder filled in from reference TRBV15 and TRBJ1-3): DAMVIQNPRYQVTQFGKPVTLSCSQTLNHNVMYWYQQKSSQAPKLLFHYYDKDFNNEADTPDNFQSRRPNTSFCFLDIRSPGLGDTAMYLCATSRTTGNTIYFGEGSWLTVV.

V is TRBV7-9 and J is TRBJ2-3, with unresolved D. From germline, CDR1 is SEHNR and CDR2 FQNEAQ (reference sequence). V was trimmed by 3 bases and J by 1 base, leaving 5 bases between them. The CDR3 spans 13 residues. The CDR3 DNA reads TGTGCCAGCAGCTTTTGGGGCACAGATACGCAGTATTTT. The encoded protein is CASSFWGTDTQYF.

The chain employs TRBV29-1 and TRBJ2-3; 8 bases match TRBD2. There are 14 residues in the CDR3. From germline, CDR1 is SQVTM and CDR2 ANQGSEA. In DNA form, the CDR3 reads TGCACCTACGTGGGGGGCGGGAGGACAGATACGCAGTATTTT. The encoded protein is CTYVGGGRTDTQYF.

The chain is built from TRBV5-1 and TRBJ2-3, with 8 bases aligning to TRBD1. Germline assignment: CDR1 SGHRS and CDR2 YFSETQ. The V gene end was trimmed by 3 bases and the J gene end by 3 bases; junction bases not matched to a gene: 9. CDR3 length: 16 residues. The DNA for the CDR3 is TGCGCCAGCAGCTCCGGACAGGGCCTAAGGACAGATACGCAGTATTTT. Translation: CASSSGQGLRTDTQYF.

The V and J genes are TRBV11-3 and TRBJ1-1; D is uncertain. The V gene lost 6 bases and the J gene lost 3 bases, with 11 bases spanning the gap. The length of the CDR3 is 13 residues. Looked up from germline, CDR1 is SGHNT and CDR2 is YENEEA. The CDR3 DNA reads TGTGCCAGCAGTCGGTCTGCGCACACTGAAGCTTTCTTT. Translating it yields CASSRSAHTEAFF.

This chain's CDR3 is CASSSLGATYNEQFF. The CDR3 bases are TGCGCCAGCAGCTCCCTGGGGGCGACCTACAATGAGCAGTTCTTC. The V call is TRBV5-1, the J call TRBJ2-1; perhaps TRBD1 as D (6 bases). Germline CDR1 and CDR2: SGHRS and YFSETQ. This CDR3 contains 15 residues. Trimming stripped 3 bases from V and 2 bases from J, with 12 bases between.

The chain recombines TRBV6-1 with TRBJ1-5; 7 bases are a match to TRBD1. This CDR3 spans 13 amino acids. Germline CDR1 and CDR2: MNHNS and SASEGT. The CDR3 is CGTLGGWNQPQHF. CDR3 bases: TGTGGGACATTAGGGGGCTGGAATCAGCCCCAGCATTTT.

This chain joins TRBV4-2 and TRBJ2-3, with TRBD2 matching 12 bases. The ends lost 0 bases at V and 0 bases at J; junction bases unmatched: 7. This CDR3 is 19 amino acids long. Germline CDR1 and CDR2: LGHNA and YNFKEQ. The CDR3 region is CASSQDPLAGGASTDTQYF. As DNA, the CDR3 is TGTGCCAGCAGCCAAGATCCACTAGCGGGAGGCGCTAGCACAGATACGCAGTATTTT.

This clone was detected only a few times. CDR3 sequence reads: CASSQAFSGGSTDTQYF. The CDR3 DNA reads TGCGCCAGCAGCCAAGCCTTTAGCGGTGGGAGCACAGATACGCAGTATTTT. V is TRBV4-1 and J is TRBJ2-3, with a possible D match to TRBD2 (6 bases). The CDR3 consists of 17 residues. The V end lost 1 base, the J end lost 0 bases, and 14 bases lay between the germline ends. Per the germline V gene, CDR1 is MGHRA and CDR2 is YSYEKL.

The CDR3 DNA follows: TGTGCCAGCAGTAGGTCTGTGGACGGTTGGGAGCAGTACTTC. Amino acids: CASSRSVDGWEQYF. The chain couples TRBV6-5 to TRBJ2-7, with D unresolved. The CDR3 runs to 14 residues. From germline, CDR1 is MNHEY and CDR2 SVGAGI. Trimming removed 5 bases at V and 7 bases at J, with 18 bases between.

The chain couples TRBV2 to TRBJ2-6, with D perhaps TRBD1 or TRBD2 (5 bases each). Germline V gives CDR1 SNHLY, CDR2 FYNNEI. The CDR3 extends over 16 amino acids. The ends were cut back, 4 bases at V and 4 bases at J, with 14 bases in the middle. The CDR3 region is CASSGDRSSGANVLTF. The CDR3 DNA is TGTGCCAGCAGTGGGGACCGAAGTTCCGGGGCCAACGTCCTGACTTTC.

On this clone: One junction end disagrees with the germline gene, perhaps due to a read error. The chain uses TRBV28 and TRBJ2-5; D not resolved. The CDR3 extends over 11 amino acids. Germline CDR1 MDHEN, CDR2 SYDVKM. The CDR3 DNA is TGTGCCAGCACTGCTGACGGACCCAGTGACTTC. Amino acid sequence: CASTADGPSDF.

Only one count was recorded for this clone. V and J are TRBV6-6 and TRBJ2-3; D gene unclear. Trimming shortened V by 0 bases and J by 1 base, and 11 bases separated the two germline ends. CDR3 length: 16 amino acids. Per germline, CDR1 MNHNY and CDR2 SVGAGI (reference sequence). CDR3 in amino acids: CASSYSKALRTDTQYF. CDR3 nucleotides: TGTGCCAGCAGTTACTCAAAGGCACTCCGCACAGATACGCAGTATTTT.

This clone was seen only once. Just one base apart from a much larger clone, this may be a read error. This same CDR3 is encoded by further DNA sequences in the sample. V is TRBV11-2 and J is TRBJ1-5; D remains ambiguous. Germline CDR1 is SGHAT and CDR2 is FQNNGV. The CDR3 is 13 amino acids. V gave up 1 base and J gave up 0 bases, with 1 base separating them. CDR3 nucleotides: TGTGCCAGCAGCTTAGCTAGCAATCAGCCCCAGCATTTT. Amino acid sequence: CASSLASNQPQHF.

This clone has just a few counts. This chain joins TRBV28 and TRBJ2-1; 9 bases match TRBD1. V shed 3 bases and J 15 bases; nucleotides not matched to a gene: 3. From germline, CDR1 is MDHEN and CDR2 SYDVKM. The CDR3 contains 11 residues. The CDR3 bases are TGTGCCAGCAGTTTCCGGGACAGGGTGTTCTTC. Its translation is CASSFRDRVFF.

The chain has TRBV5-1 and TRBJ2-3; the D gene is possibly TRBD1 (5 bases). CDR3 length: 14 residues. Trimming stripped 1 base from V and 3 bases from J, with 9 bases between. From germline, CDR1 is SGHRS and CDR2 YFSETQ. The CDR3 region is CASSLWSGTDTQYF. The CDR3 DNA is TGCGCCAGCAGCTTGTGGTCAGGGACAGATACGCAGTATTTT.